This is a list of T cell receptor beta chains from one sample in a study of T cells after yellow fever vaccination. TCRdb reprocessed the 5' RACE reads via MiXCR and lists one record per CDR3 protein. The table records about 320,000 distinct CDR3 sequences, 3.5% to 4.5% of them present only once. The starting material was PBMCs, obtained 15 days after the yellow fever booster vaccination. The receptors here all came from a man aged 18-30 years who received the YFV17D yellow fever vaccine. Each CDR3 is given with its conserved first and last residue. The order of the fields is clone size, J gene, V gene, CDR3 protein. Where a row states a size, it is once, few, many or the class of an expanded clone; other rows omit it.

clone size: few
J gene: TRBJ1-5
V gene: TRBV5-1
CDR3 protein: CASSLFGSSDQPQHF

clone size: -
J gene: TRBJ2-3
V gene: TRBV10-3
CDR3 protein: CAISESKSSLGTDTQYF

clone size: many
J gene: TRBJ2-1
V gene: TRBV7-3
CDR3 protein: CASSRGGSSYNEQFF

clone size: -
J gene: TRBJ2-1
V gene: TRBV18
CDR3 protein: CASSPGSGGAPYNEQFF

clone size: few
J gene: TRBJ2-2
V gene: TRBV7-3
CDR3 protein: CASSLMSSGNTGELFF

clone size: -
J gene: TRBJ1-4
V gene: TRBV5-1
CDR3 protein: CASALGDLGEKLFF

clone size: few
J gene: TRBJ1-2
V gene: TRBV28
CDR3 protein: CASNRVRYGYTF

clone size: many
J gene: TRBJ2-5
V gene: TRBV6-2/TRBV6-3
CDR3 protein: CASTELYTSLETQYF

clone size: many
J gene: TRBJ1-4
V gene: TRBV7-8
CDR3 protein: CASSSRGATNEKLFF

clone size: many
J gene: TRBJ1-1
V gene: TRBV4-3
CDR3 protein: CASSQDRGANTEAFF

clone size: -
J gene: TRBJ2-2
V gene: TRBV7-6
CDR3 protein: CASSLVAGLGTGELFF

clone size: -
J gene: TRBJ2-7
V gene: TRBV5-1
CDR3 protein: CASRSTGGYHEQYF

clone size: few
J gene: TRBJ2-5
V gene: TRBV5-1
CDR3 protein: CASNPVGLNQETQYF

clone size: -
J gene: TRBJ2-1
V gene: TRBV9
CDR3 protein: CASSPRDQPHNEQFF

clone size: many
J gene: TRBJ2-3
V gene: TRBV7-2
CDR3 protein: CASSGYFDTQYF

clone size: many
J gene: TRBJ2-2
V gene: TRBV2
CDR3 protein: CASTRTVTGELFF

clone size: few
J gene: TRBJ2-3
V gene: TRBV5-1
CDR3 protein: CASSRYARRGGPDTQYF

clone size: -
J gene: TRBJ2-2
V gene: TRBV14
CDR3 protein: CASSPTVGPVLATGELFF

clone size: -
J gene: TRBJ2-1
V gene: TRBV12-3/TRBV12-4
CDR3 protein: CASSLGLEGIEQFF

clone size: few
J gene: TRBJ1-1
V gene: TRBV5-1
CDR3 protein: CATGWGGESTEAFF

clone size: many
J gene: TRBJ1-1
V gene: TRBV3-1
CDR3 protein: CASSQESEGSAEAFF

clone size: many
J gene: TRBJ1-1
V gene: TRBV5-1
CDR3 protein: CASSIGTGTEAFF

clone size: many
J gene: TRBJ2-6
V gene: TRBV5-1
CDR3 protein: CASSFRTTGANVLTF

clone size: many
J gene: TRBJ2-7
V gene: TRBV12-3/TRBV12-4
CDR3 protein: CASRPTGGSYEQYF

clone size: few
J gene: TRBJ1-1
V gene: TRBV12-3/TRBV12-4
CDR3 protein: CASTYDGLLSGGAFF

clone size: many
J gene: TRBJ1-4
V gene: TRBV5-1
CDR3 protein: CASSLTQYNEKLFF

clone size: many
J gene: TRBJ2-7
V gene: TRBV4-3
CDR3 protein: CASSGSMGRGAEQYF

clone size: many
J gene: TRBJ2-3
V gene: TRBV7-9
CDR3 protein: CASSGPQLRDTQYF

clone size: -
J gene: TRBJ2-7
V gene: TRBV7-8
CDR3 protein: CASSLAPNYEQYF

clone size: few
J gene: TRBJ1-2
V gene: TRBV4-3
CDR3 protein: CASSQEALPASVYTF

clone size: few
J gene: TRBJ2-5
V gene: TRBV7-3
CDR3 protein: CASSFRLAGAQETQYF

clone size: many
J gene: TRBJ1-2
V gene: TRBV5-1
CDR3 protein: CASSLGQSYGYTF

clone size: -
J gene: TRBJ1-2
V gene: TRBV10-3
CDR3 protein: CAVSPGQGHYGYTF

clone size: many
J gene: TRBJ2-5
V gene: TRBV7-2
CDR3 protein: CASSFWGHVVETQYF

clone size: many
J gene: TRBJ2-5
V gene: TRBV25-1
CDR3 protein: CASGDSLTGETQYF

clone size: many
J gene: TRBJ1-5
V gene: TRBV29-1
CDR3 protein: CSVAGRGNQPQHF

clone size: many
J gene: TRBJ1-4
V gene: TRBV7-2
CDR3 protein: CASSRYQGGEKLFF

clone size: many
J gene: TRBJ1-5
V gene: TRBV7-8
CDR3 protein: CASSLRAGGFDQPQHF

clone size: many
J gene: TRBJ2-3
V gene: TRBV6-2/TRBV6-3
CDR3 protein: CASSYSLAGGPNTQYF

clone size: -
J gene: TRBJ1-5
V gene: TRBV6-2/TRBV6-3
CDR3 protein: CASSYNGQNQPQHF

clone size: many
J gene: TRBJ2-7
V gene: TRBV7-8
CDR3 protein: CASSSSTAAYEQYF

clone size: -
J gene: TRBJ2-1
V gene: TRBV12-3/TRBV12-4
CDR3 protein: CASSLAKMIAGAYNEQFF

clone size: many
J gene: TRBJ2-3
V gene: TRBV10-3
CDR3 protein: CAISEADRGLNTDTQYF

clone size: many
J gene: TRBJ2-1
V gene: TRBV28
CDR3 protein: CASRWGIVSYNEQFF

clone size: -
J gene: TRBJ1-1
V gene: TRBV20-1
CDR3 protein: CSARTAMNTEAFF